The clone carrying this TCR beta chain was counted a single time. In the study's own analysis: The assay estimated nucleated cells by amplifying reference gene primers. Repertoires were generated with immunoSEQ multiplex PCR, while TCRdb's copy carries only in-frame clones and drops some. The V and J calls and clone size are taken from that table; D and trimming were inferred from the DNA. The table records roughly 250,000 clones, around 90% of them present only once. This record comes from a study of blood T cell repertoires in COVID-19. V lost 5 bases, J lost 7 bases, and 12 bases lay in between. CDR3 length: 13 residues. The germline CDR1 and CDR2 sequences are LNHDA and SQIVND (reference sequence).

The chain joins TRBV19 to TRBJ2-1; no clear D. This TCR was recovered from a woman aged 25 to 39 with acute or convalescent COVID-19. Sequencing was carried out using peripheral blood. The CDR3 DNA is TGTGCCAGTAGTCCTAGTACAACTAATGAGCAGTTCTTC. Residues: CASSPSTTNEQFF. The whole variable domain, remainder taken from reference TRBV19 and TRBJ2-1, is DGGITQSPKYLFRKEGQNVTLSCEQNLNHDAMYWYRQDPGQGLRLIYYSQIVNDFQKGDIAEGYSVSREKKESFPLTVTSAQKNPTAFYLCASSPSTTNEQFFGPGTRLTVL.